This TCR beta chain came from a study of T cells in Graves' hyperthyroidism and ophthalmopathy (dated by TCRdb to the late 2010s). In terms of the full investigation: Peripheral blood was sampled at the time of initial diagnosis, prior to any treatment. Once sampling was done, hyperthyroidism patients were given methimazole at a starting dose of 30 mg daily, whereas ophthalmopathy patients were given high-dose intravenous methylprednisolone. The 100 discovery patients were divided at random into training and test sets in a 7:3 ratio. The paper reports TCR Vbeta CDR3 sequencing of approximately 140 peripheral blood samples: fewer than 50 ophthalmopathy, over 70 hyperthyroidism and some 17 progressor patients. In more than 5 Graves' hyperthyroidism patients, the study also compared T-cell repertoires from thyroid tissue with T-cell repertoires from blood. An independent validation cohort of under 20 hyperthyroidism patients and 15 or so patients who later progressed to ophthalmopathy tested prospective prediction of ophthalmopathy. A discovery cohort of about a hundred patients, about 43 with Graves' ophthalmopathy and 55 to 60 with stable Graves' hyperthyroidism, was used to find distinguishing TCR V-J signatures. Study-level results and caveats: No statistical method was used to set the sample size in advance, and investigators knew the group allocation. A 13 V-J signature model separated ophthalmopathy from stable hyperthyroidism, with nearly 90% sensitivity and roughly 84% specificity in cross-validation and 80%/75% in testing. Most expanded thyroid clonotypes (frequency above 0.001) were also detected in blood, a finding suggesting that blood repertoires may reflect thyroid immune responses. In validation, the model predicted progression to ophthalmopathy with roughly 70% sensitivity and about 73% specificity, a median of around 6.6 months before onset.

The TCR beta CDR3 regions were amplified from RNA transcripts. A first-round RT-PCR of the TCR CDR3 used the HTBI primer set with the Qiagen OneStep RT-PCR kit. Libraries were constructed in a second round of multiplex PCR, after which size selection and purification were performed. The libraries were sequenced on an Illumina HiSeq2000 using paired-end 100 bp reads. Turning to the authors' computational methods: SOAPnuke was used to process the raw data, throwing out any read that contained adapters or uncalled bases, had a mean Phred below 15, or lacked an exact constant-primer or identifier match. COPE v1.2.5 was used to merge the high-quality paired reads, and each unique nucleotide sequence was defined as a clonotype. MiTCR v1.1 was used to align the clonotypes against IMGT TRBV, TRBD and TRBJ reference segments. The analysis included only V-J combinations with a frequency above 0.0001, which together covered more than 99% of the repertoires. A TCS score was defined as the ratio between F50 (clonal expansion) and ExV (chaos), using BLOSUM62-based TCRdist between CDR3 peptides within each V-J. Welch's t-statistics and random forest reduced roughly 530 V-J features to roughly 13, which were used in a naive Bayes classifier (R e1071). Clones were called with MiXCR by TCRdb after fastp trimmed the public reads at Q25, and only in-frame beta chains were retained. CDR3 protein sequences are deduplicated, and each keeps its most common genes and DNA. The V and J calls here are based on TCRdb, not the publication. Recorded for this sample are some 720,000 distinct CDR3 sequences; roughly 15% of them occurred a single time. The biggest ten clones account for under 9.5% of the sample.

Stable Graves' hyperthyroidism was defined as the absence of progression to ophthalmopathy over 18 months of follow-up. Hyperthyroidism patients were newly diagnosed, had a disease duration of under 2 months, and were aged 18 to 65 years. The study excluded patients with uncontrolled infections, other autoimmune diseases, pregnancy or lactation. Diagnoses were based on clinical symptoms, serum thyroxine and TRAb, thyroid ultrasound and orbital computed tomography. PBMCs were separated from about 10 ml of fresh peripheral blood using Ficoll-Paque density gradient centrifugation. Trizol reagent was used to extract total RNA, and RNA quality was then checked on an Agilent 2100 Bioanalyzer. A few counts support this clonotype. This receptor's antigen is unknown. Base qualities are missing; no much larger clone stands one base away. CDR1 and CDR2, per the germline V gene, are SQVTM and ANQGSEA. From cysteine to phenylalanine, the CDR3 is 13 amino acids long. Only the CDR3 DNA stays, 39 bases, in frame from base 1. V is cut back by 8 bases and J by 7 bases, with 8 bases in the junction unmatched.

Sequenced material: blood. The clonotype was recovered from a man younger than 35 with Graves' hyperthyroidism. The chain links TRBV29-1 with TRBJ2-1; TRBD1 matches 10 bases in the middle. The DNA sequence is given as TGCAGCATCGGGACAGGGGTTTCAAATGAGCAGTTCTTC. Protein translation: CSIGTGVSNEQFF.